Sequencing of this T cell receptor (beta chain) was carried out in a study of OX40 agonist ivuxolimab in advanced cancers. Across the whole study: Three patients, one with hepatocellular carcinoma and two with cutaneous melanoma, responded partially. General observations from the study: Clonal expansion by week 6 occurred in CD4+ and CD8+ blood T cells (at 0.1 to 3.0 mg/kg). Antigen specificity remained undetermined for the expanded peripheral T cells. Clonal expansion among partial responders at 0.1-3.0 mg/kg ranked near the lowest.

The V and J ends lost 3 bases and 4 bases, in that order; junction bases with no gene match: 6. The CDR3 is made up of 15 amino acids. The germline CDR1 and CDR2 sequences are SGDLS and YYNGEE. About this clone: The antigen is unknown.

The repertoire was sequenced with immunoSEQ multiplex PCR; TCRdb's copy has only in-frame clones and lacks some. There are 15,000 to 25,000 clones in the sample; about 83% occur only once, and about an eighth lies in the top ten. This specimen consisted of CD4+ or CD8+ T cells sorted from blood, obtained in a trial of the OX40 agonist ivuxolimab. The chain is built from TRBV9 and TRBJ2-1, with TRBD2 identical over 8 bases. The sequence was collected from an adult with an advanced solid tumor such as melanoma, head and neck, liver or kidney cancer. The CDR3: CASSAGLDLYNEQFF. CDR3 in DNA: TGTGCCAGCAGCGCGGGACTAGACTTATACAATGAGCAGTTCTTC. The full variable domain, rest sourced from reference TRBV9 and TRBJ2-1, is DSGVTQTPKHLITATGQRVTLRCSPRSGDLSVYWYQQSLDQGLQFLIQYYNGEERAKGNILERFSAQQFPDLHSELNLSSLELGDSALYFCASSAGLDLYNEQFFGPGTRLTVL.